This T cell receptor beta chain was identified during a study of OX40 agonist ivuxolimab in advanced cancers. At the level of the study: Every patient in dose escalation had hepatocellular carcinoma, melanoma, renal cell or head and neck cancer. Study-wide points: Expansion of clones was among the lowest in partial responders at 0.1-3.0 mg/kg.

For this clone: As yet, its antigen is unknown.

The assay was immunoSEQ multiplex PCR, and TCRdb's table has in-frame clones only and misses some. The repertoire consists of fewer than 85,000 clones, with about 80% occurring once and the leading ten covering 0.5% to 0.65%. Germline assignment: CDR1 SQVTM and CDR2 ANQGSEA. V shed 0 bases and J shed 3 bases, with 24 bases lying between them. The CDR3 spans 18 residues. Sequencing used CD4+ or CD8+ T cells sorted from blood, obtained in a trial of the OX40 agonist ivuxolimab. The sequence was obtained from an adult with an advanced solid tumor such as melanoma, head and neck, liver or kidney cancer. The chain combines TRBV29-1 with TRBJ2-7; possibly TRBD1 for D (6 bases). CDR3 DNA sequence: TGCAGCGTTGAAGAAGTTAGGGGAGACAGGACCGTCATCTACGAGCAGTACTTC. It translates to CSVEEVRGDRTVIYEQYF.